This note documents a single TCR beta chain sequence. The sample is drawn from a study of blood T cell repertoires in COVID-19. Study-wide background: Acute and convalescent COVID-19 specimens originated in the United States, Italy and Spain. Sources were T cells, B-cell-depleted T cells, or PBMCs; the material itself was cDNA or gDNA.

The CDR3 totals 16 residues. The V gene end was trimmed by 3 bases and the J gene end by 5 bases; junction bases not matched to a gene: 12. The germline V gene encodes CDR1 SGHNT and CDR2 YYREEE (reference sequence). As handled by the study authors: Nucleated cell counts were estimated from reference gene primer amplification. Only in-frame clones appear in the TCRdb table, and some are missing; sequencing was by immunoSEQ multiplex PCR. V and J calls and clone size are as listed in that table; D and trimming were resolved from the DNA. The sample holds some 150,000 clones, around 83% seen once. Someone with COVID-19 had been met by exposed participants within 2 weeks before study entry.

The V gene is TRBV5-4, the J gene TRBJ1-2; the match to TRBD1 covers 8 bases. The material sequenced was PBMCs or T cells enriched from blood (not recorded which). The TCR originated in a woman between 45 and 60 years old who had been exposed to COVID-19. This CDR3 is CASSSPAGGGGYGYTF. The CDR3 DNA is TGTGCCAGCAGCTCCCCGGCAGGGGGCGGCGGATATGGCTACACCTTC.